The rows below give T cell receptor beta chains drawn from one sample of a study of blood T cells in healthy people across ages. TCRdb independently ran MiXCR on the 5' RACE reads; one entry per CDR3 protein. The profile shows 980,000 or so distinct CDR3 sequences, about 48% of them singletons. The sequenced sample consisted of blood. These receptors came from a man under 40 in good health. Each CDR3 is given with its conserved first and last residue. The D gene is left open where the match is weak. Clone size is not always given. Where it is, it says once, few, many or a class for expanded clones.

clone size: .; D gene: TRBD2; V gene: TRBV5-4; J gene: TRBJ2-3; CDR3 protein: CASSWKLAGVTDTQYF; CDR3 DNA: TGTGCCAGCAGCTGGAAACTAGCGGGGGTCACAGATACGCAGTATTTT
clone size: few; D gene: TRBD1; V gene: TRBV28; J gene: TRBJ1-2; CDR3 protein: CASSRDRGYGYTF; CDR3 DNA: TGTGCCAGCAGCCGGGACAGGGGCTATGGCTACACCTTC
clone size: .; D gene: .; V gene: TRBV6-1; J gene: TRBJ1-5; CDR3 protein: CASSERQGGQPQHF; CDR3 DNA: TGTGCCAGCAGTGAACGGCAGGGTGGACAGCCCCAGCATTTT
clone size: few; D gene: .; V gene: TRBV13; J gene: TRBJ2-7; CDR3 protein: CASSPPVLSGSSEQYF; CDR3 DNA: TGTGCCAGCAGCCCTCCCGTGCTTTCAGGGTCGAGCGAGCAGTACTTC
clone size: .; D gene: TRBD1; V gene: TRBV7-2; J gene: TRBJ1-2; CDR3 protein: CASSSTTGVRGYTF; CDR3 DNA: TGTGCCAGCAGCTCGACTACAGGGGTCCGGGGCTACACCTTC
clone size: .; D gene: .; V gene: TRBV6-2/TRBV6-3; J gene: TRBJ2-2; CDR3 protein: CASRLVNGELFF; CDR3 DNA: TGTGCCAGCAGGCTAGTAAACGGGGAGCTGTTTTTT
clone size: .; D gene: .; V gene: TRBV6-5; J gene: TRBJ2-1; CDR3 protein: CASSLQGDSYNEQFF; CDR3 DNA: TGTGCCAGCAGCCTACAGGGTGACTCCTACAATGAGCAGTTCTTC
clone size: once; D gene: .; V gene: TRBV7-2; J gene: TRBJ2-7; CDR3 protein: CASSLEMGLGNEQYF; CDR3 DNA: TGTGCCAGCAGCTTAGAGATGGGCTTGGGGAATGAGCAGTACTTC
clone size: .; D gene: TRBD1; V gene: TRBV7-2; J gene: TRBJ2-7; CDR3 protein: CASNPTGTGFYEQYF; CDR3 DNA: TGTGCCAGCAACCCAACCGGGACAGGCTTCTACGAGCAGTACTTC
clone size: .; D gene: TRBD2; V gene: TRBV12-3/TRBV12-4; J gene: TRBJ2-7; CDR3 protein: CASSGVGGGYEQYF; CDR3 DNA: TGTGCCAGCAGTGGTGTTGGGGGGGGCTACGAGCAGTACTTC
clone size: .; D gene: .; V gene: TRBV7-3; J gene: TRBJ2-2; CDR3 protein: CASSPGTTGTGELFF; CDR3 DNA: TGTGCCAGCAGCCCCGGAACTACAGGGACCGGGGAGCTGTTTTTT
clone size: few; D gene: TRBD1; V gene: TRBV4-1; J gene: TRBJ2-7; CDR3 protein: CASSSGTGKYEQYF; CDR3 DNA: TGTGCCAGCAGCTCCGGGACAGGGAAATACGAGCAGTACTTC
clone size: few; D gene: .; V gene: TRBV18; J gene: TRBJ2-3; CDR3 protein: CASSPIKESTDTQYF; CDR3 DNA: TGTGCCAGCTCACCAATTAAGGAGAGCACAGATACGCAGTATTTT
clone size: few; D gene: .; V gene: TRBV24-1; J gene: TRBJ2-7; CDR3 protein: CATSDVDSYEQYF; CDR3 DNA: TGTGCCACCAGTGATGTCGACTCCTACGAGCAGTACTTC
clone size: .; D gene: .; V gene: TRBV3-1; J gene: TRBJ1-2; CDR3 protein: CASRGDGLFGYTF; CDR3 DNA: TGTGCCAGCAGAGGGGACGGACTTTTTGGCTACACCTTC
clone size: .; D gene: TRBD1; V gene: TRBV7-9; J gene: TRBJ2-7; CDR3 protein: CASSFRDRSSYEQYF; CDR3 DNA: TGTGCCAGCAGCTTCCGGGACAGATCCTCCTACGAGCAGTACTTC
clone size: .; D gene: TRBD1; V gene: TRBV4-1; J gene: TRBJ1-1; CDR3 protein: CASSPTEGQGGTEASF; CDR3 DNA: TGCGCCAGCAGCCCAACTGAAGGACAGGGAGGAACTGAAGCTTCCTTT
clone size: .; D gene: .; V gene: TRBV12-3/TRBV12-4; J gene: TRBJ1-4; CDR3 protein: CASIGTTNEKLFF; CDR3 DNA: TGTGCCAGCATCGGGACAACTAATGAAAAACTGTTTTTT
clone size: .; D gene: TRBD1; V gene: TRBV10-3; J gene: TRBJ1-3; CDR3 protein: CAISESGQHSGNTIYF; CDR3 DNA: TGTGCCATCAGTGAGTCGGGACAGCACTCTGGAAACACCATATATTTT
clone size: many; D gene: TRBD2; V gene: TRBV12-3/TRBV12-4; J gene: TRBJ2-1; CDR3 protein: CASSPGTSGSYNEQFF; CDR3 DNA: TGTGCCAGCAGCCCCGGGACTAGCGGCTCCTACAATGAGCAGTTCTTC
clone size: .; D gene: TRBD2; V gene: TRBV2; J gene: TRBJ2-3; CDR3 protein: CASMASGVADTQYF; CDR3 DNA: TGTGCCAGCATGGCTAGCGGGGTCGCAGATACGCAGTATTTT
clone size: .; D gene: TRBD1; V gene: TRBV4-1; J gene: TRBJ1-2; CDR3 protein: CASSQGTGFIYGYTF; CDR3 DNA: TGCGCCAGCAGCCAAGGGACAGGGTTCATCTATGGCTACACCTTC
clone size: few; D gene: TRBD2; V gene: TRBV12-3/TRBV12-4; J gene: TRBJ2-5; CDR3 protein: CASSSGGSQETQYF; CDR3 DNA: TGTGCCAGCAGTTCCGGGGGGAGCCAAGAGACCCAGTACTTC
clone size: .; D gene: .; V gene: TRBV13; J gene: TRBJ2-3; CDR3 protein: CASSLGDSPTQYF; CDR3 DNA: TGTGCCAGCAGCTTGGGTGATAGCCCGACGCAGTATTTT
clone size: many; D gene: TRBD2; V gene: TRBV7-2; J gene: TRBJ2-3; CDR3 protein: CASSLLAGGADTQYF; CDR3 DNA: TGCGCCAGCAGCTTGCTAGCGGGGGGCGCAGATACGCAGTATTTT
clone size: .; D gene: TRBD1; V gene: TRBV4-2; J gene: TRBJ2-3; CDR3 protein: CASSHGSPGGTGVDTQYF; CDR3 DNA: TGTGCCAGCAGCCACGGTTCCCCCGGCGGGACAGGGGTAGATACGCAGTATTTT
clone size: few; D gene: .; V gene: TRBV12-3/TRBV12-4; J gene: TRBJ1-2; CDR3 protein: CASSPNQAYGYTF; CDR3 DNA: TGTGCCAGCAGTCCCAACCAGGCCTATGGCTACACCTTC
clone size: few; D gene: .; V gene: TRBV4-2; J gene: TRBJ2-1; CDR3 protein: CASSQGGVAASYNEQFF; CDR3 DNA: TGTGCCAGCAGCCAAGGTGGAGTAGCGGCCTCCTACAATGAGCAGTTCTTC
clone size: .; D gene: .; V gene: TRBV24-1; J gene: TRBJ1-1; CDR3 protein: CATTRTENTEVFF; CDR3 DNA: TGTGCCACCACCAGAACAGAGAACACTGAAGTTTTCTTT
clone size: few; D gene: .; V gene: TRBV5-1; J gene: TRBJ1-1; CDR3 protein: CASSLQPPGQEAFF; CDR3 DNA: TGCGCCAGCAGCTTACAACCCCCCGGACAGGAAGCTTTCTTT
clone size: once; D gene: TRBD1; V gene: TRBV20-1; J gene: TRBJ2-2; CDR3 protein: CSGRGQSTGELFF; CDR3 DNA: TGCAGTGGAAGGGGACAGAGCACCGGGGAGCTGTTTTTT
clone size: .; D gene: TRBD2; V gene: TRBV28; J gene: TRBJ2-5; CDR3 protein: CATQAGAQETQYF; CDR3 DNA: TGTGCCACCCAAGCGGGGGCTCAAGAGACCCAGTACTTC
clone size: .; D gene: .; V gene: TRBV2; J gene: TRBJ2-3; CDR3 protein: CASSTRTHSLDTQYF; CDR3 DNA: TGTGCCAGCAGTACAAGGACACATTCTTTGGATACGCAGTATTTT
clone size: few; D gene: .; V gene: TRBV28; J gene: TRBJ2-7; CDR3 protein: CASTTLYEQYF; CDR3 DNA: TGTGCCAGCACCACTCTCTACGAGCAGTACTTC
clone size: .; D gene: TRBD1; V gene: TRBV28; J gene: TRBJ2-3; CDR3 protein: CASSTYRGRVTDTQYF; CDR3 DNA: TGTGCCAGCAGTACTTACAGGGGGCGGGTCACAGATACGCAGTATTTT
clone size: few; D gene: .; V gene: TRBV20-1; J gene: TRBJ1-1; CDR3 protein: CSARRQGMTTEAFF; CDR3 DNA: TGCAGTGCTAGAAGGCAGGGGATGACCACTGAAGCTTTCTTT
clone size: few; D gene: TRBD2; V gene: TRBV5-1; J gene: TRBJ2-3; CDR3 protein: CASSGAGPSDTQYF; CDR3 DNA: TGCGCCAGCAGCGGAGCGGGGCCGTCGGATACGCAGTATTTT
clone size: few; D gene: .; V gene: TRBV12-3/TRBV12-4; J gene: TRBJ1-6; CDR3 protein: CASRQSSYNSPLHF; CDR3 DNA: TGTGCCAGCAGACAGAGCTCCTATAATTCACCCCTCCACTTT
clone size: .; D gene: .; V gene: TRBV3-1; J gene: TRBJ2-3; CDR3 protein: CASSQEGARGDTQYF; CDR3 DNA: TGTGCCAGCAGCCAAGAGGGGGCGCGGGGAGATACGCAGTATTTT
clone size: few; D gene: TRBD1; V gene: TRBV9; J gene: TRBJ1-2; CDR3 protein: CASSVATSGQDGYGYTF; CDR3 DNA: TGTGCCAGCAGCGTAGCTACCTCAGGACAGGACGGCTATGGCTACACCTTC
clone size: .; D gene: .; V gene: TRBV6-6; J gene: TRBJ2-7; CDR3 protein: CASTKPGQSYEQYF; CDR3 DNA: TGTGCCAGCACCAAACCAGGACAGTCCTACGAGCAGTACTTC
clone size: .; D gene: .; V gene: TRBV28; J gene: TRBJ2-7; CDR3 protein: CASSAGTQIYEQYF; CDR3 DNA: TGTGCCAGCAGTGCCGGGACGCAAATCTACGAGCAGTACTTC
clone size: once; D gene: .; V gene: TRBV7-9; J gene: TRBJ2-5; CDR3 protein: CASSYVAIQETQYF; CDR3 DNA: TGTGCCAGCAGCTACGTGGCTATACAAGAGACCCAGTACTTC
clone size: .; D gene: .; V gene: TRBV3-1; J gene: TRBJ2-7; CDR3 protein: CASSQDMQTDYEQYF; CDR3 DNA: TGTGCCAGCAGCCAAGATATGCAGACCGACTACGAGCAGTACTTC
clone size: .; D gene: .; V gene: TRBV3-1; J gene: TRBJ2-3; CDR3 protein: CASGDGGLSDTQYF; CDR3 DNA: TGTGCCAGCGGTGATGGGGGGCTCTCAGATACGCAGTATTTT